What follows describes a single T cell receptor (beta chain). Libraries were prepared by immunoSEQ multiplex PCR; TCRdb keeps only in-frame clonotypes and omits some of them. The sample includes 350,000 to 600,000 clones, around 89% of them seen just once. Germline lookup yields CDR1 SNHLY and CDR2 FYNNEI. This CDR3 region has 13 residues. Between the trimmed V and J ends, which lost 7 bases and 6 bases, there was a span of 14 bases. The treatment here: around 19 received Ad26.COV2.S at low or high dose, single or two shots; about 5 received placebo; per-sample allocation not given. Vaccine and placebo recipients were sampled on day 63 after the first injection. The sample originates from a study of Ad26.COV2.S vaccination and SARS-CoV-2 variants. Study-wide context: Doses of Ad26.COV2.S were injected into muscle once or twice, 56 days apart.

This sequence joins TRBV2 and TRBJ2-3; D unclear. Material: peripheral blood, obtained in a trial of Ad26.COV2.S vaccine versus placebo. The receptor's source is a person between 18 and 59 years old who received the Ad26.COV2.S COVID-19 vaccine or a placebo. Here the CDR3 DNA reads TGTGCCAGCATGACCTCAGGAGACGATACGCAGTATTTT. Its translation: CASMTSGDDTQYF.